This TCR beta chain was profiled in a study of blood T cell repertoires in COVID-19. Study-level information: Sites in the United States, Italy and Spain provided acute and convalescent COVID-19 samples.

In the study's own analysis: Nucleated cell counts were estimated from reference gene primer amplification. Sequencing was performed with immunoSEQ multiplex PCR; in TCRdb, only in-frame clones are kept and a portion is missing. V and J calls and clone size are given by that table; D and trimming were obtained from the DNA. The sample lists approximately 270,000 clones, roughly 80% occurring once. CDR3 length: 16 residues. The sample was peripheral blood. V gene TRBV21-1 combines with J gene TRBJ1-5. TRBV21-1 is given as a pseudogene. The TCR originated in a man aged 80 or over with acute or convalescent COVID-19. In nucleotides, the CDR3 is TGTGCCAGCAGCCTTCCCCTGGGGGGGATCAGGCAGCCCCAGCATTTT. It translates to CASSLPLGGIRQPQHF.